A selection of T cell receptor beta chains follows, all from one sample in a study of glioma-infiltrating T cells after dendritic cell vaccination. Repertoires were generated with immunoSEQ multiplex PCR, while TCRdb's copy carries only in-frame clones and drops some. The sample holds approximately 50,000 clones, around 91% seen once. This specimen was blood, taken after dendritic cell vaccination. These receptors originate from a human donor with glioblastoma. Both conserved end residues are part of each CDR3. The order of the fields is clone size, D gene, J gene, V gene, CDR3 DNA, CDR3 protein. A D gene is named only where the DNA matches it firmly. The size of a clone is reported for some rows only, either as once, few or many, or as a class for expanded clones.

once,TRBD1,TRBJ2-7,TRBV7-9,TGTGCCAGCAGCTTAAATTTGGGTGGGGACAGGGGCTACGAGCAGTACTTC,CASSLNLGGDRGYEQYF
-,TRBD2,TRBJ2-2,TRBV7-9,TGTGCCAGCAGCTCGCCCGGGACTATGGTTAGCGGTAACACCGGGGAGCTGTTTTTT,CASSSPGTMVSGNTGELFF
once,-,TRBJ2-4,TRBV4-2,TGTGCCAGCAGCCAAGCTCAGGGCGGTAAAAACATTCAGTACTTC,CASSQAQGGKNIQYF
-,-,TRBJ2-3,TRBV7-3,TGTGCCAGCAGCCCCGGACAGTACACAGATACGCAGTATTTT,CASSPGQYTDTQYF
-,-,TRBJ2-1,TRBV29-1,TGCAGCGTTGCCTCATGGGTTGCGGGCTACACTGAGCAGTTCTTC,CSVASWVAGYTEQFF
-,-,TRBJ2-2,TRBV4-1,TGCGCCAGCAGCCAAGTGTGGCCAGAAAACACCGGGGAGCTGTTTTTT,CASSQVWPENTGELFF
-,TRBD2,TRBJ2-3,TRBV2,TGTGCCAGCACGGGGGAGGGGAGCACAGATACGCAGTATTTT,CASTGEGSTDTQYF
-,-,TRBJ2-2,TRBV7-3,TGTGCCAGCACCCTGGGGGGGAACACCGGGGAGCTGTTTTTT,CASTLGGNTGELFF
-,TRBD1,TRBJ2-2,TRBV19,TGTGCCAGTAGTAACTCCGGGACAGGGGGTATCGGGGAGCTGTTTTTT,CASSNSGTGGIGELFF
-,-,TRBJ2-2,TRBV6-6,TGTGCCTCGACTGGAGGGTCCGGGGAGCTGTTTTTT,CASTGGSGELFF
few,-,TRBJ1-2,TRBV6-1,TGTGCCAGCAATCAGAGGGATGTAGGCTATGGCTACACCTTC,CASNQRDVGYGYTF
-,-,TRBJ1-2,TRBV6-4,TGTGCCAGCAGTCGGGGCGCGGGATATCCTTATGGCTACACCTTC,CASSRGAGYPYGYTF
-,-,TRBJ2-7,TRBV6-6,TGTGCCAGCAGTGCCGGACTCACCTACGAGCAGTACTTC,CASSAGLTYEQYF
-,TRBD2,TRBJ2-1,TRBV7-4,TGTGCCAGCAGCTTAACAGCGGGAGGGTACAATGAGCAGTTCTTC,CASSLTAGGYNEQFF
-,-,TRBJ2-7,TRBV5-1,TGCGCCAGCAGCTTGGACTCGCGGGGGCGCGGCGAGCAGTACTTC,CASSLDSRGRGEQYF
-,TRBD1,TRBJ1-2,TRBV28,TGTGCCAGCACCCAAACAGGGGGCCACGATGGCTACACCTTC,CASTQTGGHDGYTF
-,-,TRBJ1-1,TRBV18,TGTGCCAGCTCACCATGGGCAGGGGCAGGGAACACTGAAGCTTTCTTT,CASSPWAGAGNTEAFF
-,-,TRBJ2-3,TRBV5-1,TGCGCCAGCAGCTTGGCAGGGAAGACAGATACGCAGTATTTT,CASSLAGKTDTQYF
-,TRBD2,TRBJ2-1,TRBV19,TGTGCCAGTAGTCCCAATGGGACTAGTCGCGAGTTCTTC,CASSPNGTSREFF
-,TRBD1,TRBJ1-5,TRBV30,TGTGCCTGTGGACAGGGCGTTTGGAATCAGCCCCAGCATTTT,CACGQGVWNQPQHF
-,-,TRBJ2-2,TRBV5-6,TGTGCCAGCAGCCTACCAAAAACCGGGGAGCTGTTTTTT,CASSLPKTGELFF
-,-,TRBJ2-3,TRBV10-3,TGTGCCACGGGAACCACAGATACGCAGTATTTT,CATGTTDTQYF
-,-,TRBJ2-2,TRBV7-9,TGTGCCAGCAGCCAGAGGGTATCGAACACCGGGGAGCTGTTTTTT,CASSQRVSNTGELFF
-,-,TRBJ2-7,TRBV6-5,TGTGCCAGCAGTTACTACTCAAAAAAGGGGGTTCACGAGCAGTACTTC,CASSYYSKKGVHEQYF
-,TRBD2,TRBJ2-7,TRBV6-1,TGTGCCAGCACTACTAGCGGGAGATACGAGCAGTACTTC,CASTTSGRYEQYF
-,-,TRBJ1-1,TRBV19,TGTGCCAGTAGTCCAGGGAAGGGTCGCATGGCTTTCTTT,CASSPGKGRMAFF
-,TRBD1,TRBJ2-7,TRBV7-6,TGTGCCAGCAGCTCCCCCGGGACAGGGGCCTACGAGCAGTACTTC,CASSSPGTGAYEQYF
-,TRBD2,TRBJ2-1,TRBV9,TGTGCCAGCAGCAAGACTAGCGAGCGGTACAATGAGCAGTTCTTC,CASSKTSERYNEQFF
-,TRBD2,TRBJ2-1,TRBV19,TGTGCCAGTACCCTCCTCAGTAGCGGGAGTCACCGGGTTCAGTTCTTC,CASTLLSSGSHRVQFF
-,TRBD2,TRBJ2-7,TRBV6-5,TGTGCCAGCAGCTCCGGGCCTAGCGGGAGGTCCAAGCAGTACTTC,CASSSGPSGRSKQYF
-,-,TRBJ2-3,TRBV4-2,TGTGCCAGCAGCCCAACAACAGATACGCAGTATTTT,CASSPTTDTQYF
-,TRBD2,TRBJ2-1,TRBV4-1,TGCGCCAGCAGCCAAGGGCGGACTAGCGGGAGGGCCAGGGATGAGCAGTTCTTC,CASSQGRTSGRARDEQFF
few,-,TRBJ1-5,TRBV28,TGTGCCAGCAGTTTAACCCCGTATTCAGGAGGAAACAATCAGCCCCAGCATTTT,CASSLTPYSGGNNQPQHF
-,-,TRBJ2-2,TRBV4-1,TGCGCCAGCAGCCTTCAAGGGGAACTCGACGGGGAGCTGTTTTTT,CASSLQGELDGELFF
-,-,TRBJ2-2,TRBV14,TGTGCCAGCAGCCAGGGGACTCGATCCTACACCGGGGAGCTGTTTTTT,CASSQGTRSYTGELFF
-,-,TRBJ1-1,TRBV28,TGTGCCAGCAGTTTATCCCCGCAGCGACTCGAAGCTTTCTTT,CASSLSPQRLEAFF
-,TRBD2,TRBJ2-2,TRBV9,TGTGCCAGCAGCCCCGGGGGACTAGCGACCCTGGAGCTGTTTTTT,CASSPGGLATLELFF
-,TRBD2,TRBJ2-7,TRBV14,TGTGCCAGCAGCCAGCGGGGGAAGGGCTACGAGCAGTACTTC,CASSQRGKGYEQYF
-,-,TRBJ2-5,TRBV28,TGTGCCAGCAGTCACCGCGGGAAAGAGACCCAGTACTTC,CASSHRGKETQYF
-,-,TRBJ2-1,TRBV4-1,TGCGCCAGCAGCCAAATAGGACAGAGTCCATACAATGAGCAGTTCTTC,CASSQIGQSPYNEQFF
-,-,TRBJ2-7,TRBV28,TGTGCCAGTCTCAGGGGAAGGGACGAGCAGTACTTC,CASLRGRDEQYF
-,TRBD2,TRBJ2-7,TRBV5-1,TGCGCCAGCAGGGCCGGACTAGCGGTAACCTACGAGCAGTACTTC,CASRAGLAVTYEQYF
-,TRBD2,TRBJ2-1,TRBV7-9,TGTGCCAGCAGTCCTGGGGGTAGCGGGAGGAATGAGCAGTTCTTC,CASSPGGSGRNEQFF
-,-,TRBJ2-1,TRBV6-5,TGTGCCAGCAGTCCCACTAACAATGAGCAGTTCTTC,CASSPTNNEQFF
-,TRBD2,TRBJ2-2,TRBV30,TGTGCCTGGAGCCCTCCCGGGGAGGGAACCGGGGAGCTGTTTTTT,CAWSPPGEGTGELFF
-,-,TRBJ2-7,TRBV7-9,TGTGCCAGCAGCTACCCTCGACGGGGGGCCACCCACGAGCAGTACTTC,CASSYPRRGATHEQYF
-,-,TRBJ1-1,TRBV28,TGTGCCAGCAGTTCCGACAGGTCTCGGAACACTGAAGCTTTCTTT,CASSSDRSRNTEAFF
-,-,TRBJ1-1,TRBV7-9,TGTGCCAGCAGCTTAGACCTAGGGGGAACCACTGAAGCTTTCTTT,CASSLDLGGTTEAFF
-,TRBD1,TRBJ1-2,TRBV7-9,TGTGCCAGCAGCTTAGCAGCCGGACAGGGGTGGAGCTATGGCTACACCTTC,CASSLAAGQGWSYGYTF
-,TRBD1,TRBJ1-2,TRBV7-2,TGTGCCAGCAGCTTAGCGCGGGACAGGGTTCCCTACACCTTC,CASSLARDRVPYTF
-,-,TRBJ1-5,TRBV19,TGTGCCAGTAGTAAGGACAGCTCCTATCAGCCCCAGCATTTT,CASSKDSSYQPQHF
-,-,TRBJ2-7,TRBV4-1,TGCGCCAGCAGCGCCAGCGGCTACGAGCAGTACTTC,CASSASGYEQYF
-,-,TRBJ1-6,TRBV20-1,TGCAGTGCTGGGGGCGGATCCCACTTT,CSAGGGSHF
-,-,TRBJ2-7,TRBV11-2,TGTGCCAGCAGCTTAAGCGAGTTGTTCACGGCGGGACCAGATTACGAGCAGTACTTC,CASSLSELFTAGPDYEQYF
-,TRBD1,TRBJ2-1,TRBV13,TGTGCCAGCAGCTGGGGACAGAACTCCTACAATGAGCAGTTCTTC,CASSWGQNSYNEQFF
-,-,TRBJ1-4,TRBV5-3,TGTGCCAGAAGCTTGACCCTCTGGGGCCGCCTTCCCCAAAGGGATGAAAAACTGTTTTTT,CARSLTLWGRLPQRDEKLFF
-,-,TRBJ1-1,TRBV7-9,TGTGCCAGCAGCTTCGACAGGTTGAACACTGAAGCTTTCTTT,CASSFDRLNTEAFF
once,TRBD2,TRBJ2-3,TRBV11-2,TGTGCCAGCAGATCGAGACTAGCGTCTAGCACAGATACGCAGTATTTT,CASRSRLASSTDTQYF
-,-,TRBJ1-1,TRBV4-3,TGCGCCAGCAGCCAAGAACCAGGGGTGGTCACTGAAGCTTTCTTT,CASSQEPGVVTEAFF